This T cell receptor (beta chain) emerged from a study of blood T cell repertoires in COVID-19. About the research overall: The cDNA or gDNA used as material had been derived from T cells, B-cell-depleted T cells, or PBMCs.

V shed 0 bases and J 3 bases; nucleotides not matched to a gene: 3. Germline V gene data show CDR1 as SGDLS and CDR2 as YYNGEE. This CDR3 is built from 15 residues. Authors' analysis steps: Researchers report that nucleated cell counts were estimated from reference gene primer amplification. Assay used: immunoSEQ multiplex PCR; TCRdb lists only in-frame clones, some missing. The DNA was the basis for D and trimming; V, J and clone size are from that table. The sample contains about 84,000 clones, around 80% of which appear only once. Input material: peripheral blood. The source is a woman of 80 years or more with acute or convalescent COVID-19. The chain uses TRBV9 and TRBJ2-5; 9 bases agree with TRBD1. CDR3 in amino acids: CASSVVGQGKETQYF. The CDR3 DNA reads TGTGCCAGCAGCGTAGTGGGACAGGGTAAAGAGACCCAGTACTTC.